These T cell receptor beta chains were read from a single sample in a study of cytomegalovirus exposure and HLA in healthy donors. Only in-frame clones appear in the TCRdb table, and some are missing; sequencing was by immunoSEQ multiplex PCR. The sample has under 200,000 clones, 75% to 85% seen once. Sequencing input: PBMCs. These receptors all come from a woman between 18 and 29 years old in good health and CMV-seronegative. CDR3s include the opening cysteine and the closing phenylalanine or tryptophan. D genes are given only for firm matches. Not every row has a clone size; where given, it reads once, few, many or a size class.

TRBJ2-1	TRBV11-2	once	-	TGTGCCAGCAGCTTAGCCACCTACAATGAGCAGTTCTTC	CASSLATYNEQFF
TRBJ2-3	TRBV5-1	-	TRBD2	TGCGCCAGCAGCTCGGGGGGGCCTAGCACAGATACGCAGTATTTT	CASSSGGPSTDTQYF
TRBJ2-7	TRBV6-5	-	-	TGTGCCACCCAAGCCGGGCAGGGAAGCGAGCAGTACTTC	CATQAGQGSEQYF
TRBJ2-3	TRBV6-4	-	TRBD1	TGTGCCAGCAGTGACTCTGGGACAGGGACGGGAAATACGCAGTATTTT	CASSDSGTGTGNTQYF
TRBJ2-3	TRBV15	-	-	TGTGCCACCAGCAGGCCGGGTCCGCAGTATTTT	CATSRPGPQYF
TRBJ2-7	TRBV2	-	TRBD2	TGTGCCAGCAAGCCGGGGGGCTCCTACGAGCAGTACTTC	CASKPGGSYEQYF
TRBJ1-1	TRBV7-9	-	-	TGTGCCAGCAGCTCCGACTACTACACTGAAGCTTTCTTT	CASSSDYYTEAFF
TRBJ2-1	TRBV5-1	-	-	TGCGCCAGCAGCTTGGCCGAAGACTGGGATGAGCAGTTCTTC	CASSLAEDWDEQFF
TRBJ2-3	TRBV2	-	-	TGTGCCAGCAGTGCCGGTAAAGGTCTAGTGACGCAGTATTTT	CASSAGKGLVTQYF
TRBJ1-4	TRBV6-6	-	-	TGTGCCAGCAGCCGGGACTTTGCAACTAATGAAAAACTGTTTTTT	CASSRDFATNEKLFF
TRBJ1-4	TRBV27	-	-	TGTGCCAGCAAAGATCCGGGAAGGGGGGAAAAACTGTTTTTT	CASKDPGRGEKLFF
TRBJ1-6	TRBV2	-	TRBD1	TGTGCCAGCAGGAGGGGACAGGTCACCTCACCCCTCCACTTT	CASRRGQVTSPLHF
TRBJ1-1	TRBV10-3	-	TRBD1	TGTGCCACATCAGACAGGGGGAGCACTGAAGCTTTCTTT	CATSDRGSTEAFF
TRBJ1-1	TRBV6-5	-	TRBD1	TGTGCCAGCAGTCGCGGACAGGGGGCGAACACTGAAGCTTTCTTT	CASSRGQGANTEAFF
TRBJ2-7	TRBV2	few	-	TGTGCCAGCAGTTCCCACAACGAGCAGTACTTC	CASSSHNEQYF
TRBJ1-1	TRBV5-4	once	-	TGTGCCAGCAGCTTGGGGAGGGGCATGAACACTGAAGCTTTCTTT	CASSLGRGMNTEAFF
TRBJ2-7	TRBV10-1	-	TRBD2	TGCGCCAGCAGTGAGGTCCTTGGGGGGGAGCAGCACTTC	CASSEVLGGEQHF
TRBJ1-2	TRBV11-2	-	-	TGTGCCAGCAGCTTAGATCTAACAGGGCCCTATGGCTACACCTTC	CASSLDLTGPYGYTF